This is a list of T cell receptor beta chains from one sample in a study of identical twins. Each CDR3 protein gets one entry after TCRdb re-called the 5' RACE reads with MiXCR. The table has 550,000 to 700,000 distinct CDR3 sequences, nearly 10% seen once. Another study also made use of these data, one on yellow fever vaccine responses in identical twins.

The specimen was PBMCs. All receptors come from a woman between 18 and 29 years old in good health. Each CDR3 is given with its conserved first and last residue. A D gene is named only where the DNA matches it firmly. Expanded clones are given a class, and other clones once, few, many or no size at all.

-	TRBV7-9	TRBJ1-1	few	CASSTRGETEAFF	TGTGCCAGCAGCACCAGGGGTGAAACTGAAGCTTTCTTT
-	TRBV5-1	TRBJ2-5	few	CASSFRGTETQYF	TGCGCCAGCAGCTTCAGGGGAACAGAGACCCAGTACTTC
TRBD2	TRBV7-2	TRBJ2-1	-	CASLAETYNEQFF	TGTGCCAGTCTAGCGGAAACCTACAATGAGCAGTTCTTC
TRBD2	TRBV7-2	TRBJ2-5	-	CASSPRLGAGGTQYF	TGTGCCAGCAGCCCCCGGTTGGGGGCGGGGGGGACCCAGTACTTC
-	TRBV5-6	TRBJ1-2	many	CASSPGTYNYGYTF	TGTGCCAGCAGTCCCGGGACTTATAACTATGGCTACACCTTC
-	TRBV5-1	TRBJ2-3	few	CASSLVVGDDTQYF	TGCGCCAGCAGCTTGGTAGTTGGGGACGATACGCAGTATTTT
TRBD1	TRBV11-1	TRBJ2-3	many	CASSFLVRRDRNPTDTQYF	TGTGCCAGCAGCTTCCTAGTCCGCCGGGACAGGAACCCCACAGATACGCAGTATTTT
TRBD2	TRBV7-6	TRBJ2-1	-	CASSPYSTLAGHNEQFF	TGTGCCAGCAGCCCTTACTCGACACTAGCGGGCCACAATGAGCAGTTCTTC
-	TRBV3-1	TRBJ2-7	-	CASSQETRGPYEQYF	TGTGCCAGCAGCCAAGAGACTAGGGGCCCCTACGAGCAGTACTTC
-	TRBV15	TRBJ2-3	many	CATSRAEVGRVTDTQYF	TGTGCCACCAGCAGAGCGGAAGTAGGACGAGTCACAGATACGCAGTATTTT
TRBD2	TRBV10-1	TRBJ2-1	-	CASSLAGDRYEQFF	TGCGCCAGCAGTCTAGCGGGAGATAGGTATGAGCAGTTCTTC
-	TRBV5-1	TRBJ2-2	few	CASSATITGELFF	TGCGCCAGCAGCGCAACTATTACCGGGGAGCTGTTTTTT
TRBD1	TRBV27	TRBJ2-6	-	CASSGTGVGVGANVLTF	TGTGCCAGCAGCGGGACAGGAGTGGGTGTTGGGGCCAACGTCCTGACTTTC
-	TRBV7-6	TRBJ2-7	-	CASSSLPPGQIYEQYF	TGTGCCAGCAGCTCGCTACCTCCGGGACAAATCTACGAGCAGTACTTC
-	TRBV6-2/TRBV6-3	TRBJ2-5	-	CASTARLGGETQYF	TGTGCCAGCACCGCACGGCTAGGCGGAGAGACCCAGTACTTC
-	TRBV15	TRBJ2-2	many	CATSTYLGDTGELFF	TGTGCCACCAGCACGTACCTTGGGGACACCGGGGAGCTGTTTTTT
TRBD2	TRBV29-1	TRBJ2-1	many	CSVELAGYNEQFF	TGCAGCGTTGAACTAGCGGGGTACAATGAGCAGTTCTTC
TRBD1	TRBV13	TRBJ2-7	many	CASSPGTAFYEQYF	TGTGCCAGCAGCCCGGGGACAGCTTTCTACGAGCAGTACTTC
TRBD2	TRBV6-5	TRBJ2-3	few	CASSYSRTTGGTQYF	TGTGCCAGCAGTTACTCGAGAACGACGGGAGGTACGCAGTATTTT
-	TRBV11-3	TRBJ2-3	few	CASSFQATDTQYF	TGTGCCAGCAGCTTTCAAGCCACAGATACGCAGTATTTT
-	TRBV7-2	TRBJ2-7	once	CASSLSQVYEQYF	TGTGCCAGCAGCTTATCGCAGGTCTACGAGCAGTACTTC
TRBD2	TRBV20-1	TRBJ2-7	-	CSASETGGYEQYF	TGCAGTGCTAGCGAAACGGGAGGGTACGAGCAGTACTTC
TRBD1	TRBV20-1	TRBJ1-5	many	CSAGTANQPQHF	TGCAGTGCTGGGACAGCGAATCAGCCCCAGCATTTT
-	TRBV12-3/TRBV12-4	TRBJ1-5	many	CSSGGRASNQPQHF	TGTAGTTCGGGGGGCAGGGCCAGCAATCAGCCCCAGCATTTT
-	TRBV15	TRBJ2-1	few	CATSRESQKWDNEQFF	TGTGCCACCAGCAGAGAATCACAGAAATGGGACAATGAGCAGTTCTTC
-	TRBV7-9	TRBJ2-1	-	CASSPRIANEQFF	TGTGCCAGCAGTCCGAGGATCGCCAATGAGCAGTTCTTC
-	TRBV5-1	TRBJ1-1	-	CASSLVIRGGTEAFF	TGCGCCAGCAGCTTAGTAATACGGGGCGGCACTGAAGCTTTCTTT
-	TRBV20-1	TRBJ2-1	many	CSASRQNNEQFF	TGCAGTGCTAGCAGGCAAAACAATGAGCAGTTCTTC
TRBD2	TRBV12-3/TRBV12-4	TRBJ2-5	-	CASSVAGSPETQYF	TGTGCCAGCAGTGTAGCGGGGAGTCCGGAGACCCAGTACTTC
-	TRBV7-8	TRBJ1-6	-	CASSLSAGYNSPLHF	TGTGCCAGCAGCCTTTCCGCGGGCTATAATTCACCCCTCCACTTT
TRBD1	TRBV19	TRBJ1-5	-	CASTPISTGANQPQHF	TGTGCCAGTACCCCAATTTCGACAGGGGCTAATCAGCCCCAGCATTTT
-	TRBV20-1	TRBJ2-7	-	CSGEGATGRSTYEQYF	TGCAGTGGGGAAGGGGCTACCGGGAGATCCACCTACGAGCAGTACTTC
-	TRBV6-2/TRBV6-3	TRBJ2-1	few	CASSYADSSYNEQFF	TGTGCCAGCAGTTATGCGGACAGCTCCTACAATGAGCAGTTCTTC
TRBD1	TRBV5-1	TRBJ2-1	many	CASSLGQAGYNEQFF	TGCGCCAGCAGCCTCGGACAGGCGGGCTACAATGAGCAGTTCTTC
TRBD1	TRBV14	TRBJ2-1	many	CASSQWDRGMDEQFF	TGTGCCAGCAGCCAATGGGACAGGGGGATGGATGAGCAGTTCTTC
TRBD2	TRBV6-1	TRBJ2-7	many	CASSPTSGVYEQYF	TGTGCCAGCAGTCCGACTAGCGGGGTCTACGAGCAGTACTTC
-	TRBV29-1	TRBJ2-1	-	CSVDPPGVPNNEQFF	TGCAGCGTTGACCCCCCCGGGGTACCAAACAATGAGCAGTTCTTC
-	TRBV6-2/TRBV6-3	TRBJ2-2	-	CASSYPVGTDTGELFF	TGTGCCAGCAGTTACCCGGTCGGGACGGACACCGGGGAGCTGTTTTTT
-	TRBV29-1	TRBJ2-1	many	CSGRNNEQFF	TGCAGCGGGAGGAACAATGAGCAGTTCTTC
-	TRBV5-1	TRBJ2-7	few	CASSLGTGGQQYF	TGCGCCAGCAGCTTGGGGACAGGAGGGCAACAGTACTTC
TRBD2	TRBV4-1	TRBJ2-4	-	CASSQGVTSGLAKNIQYF	TGCGCCAGCAGCCAAGGGGTGACTAGCGGTCTAGCCAAAAACATTCAGTACTTC
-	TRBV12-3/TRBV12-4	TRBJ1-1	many	CATGGLEAFF	TGTGCCACCGGGGGACTTGAAGCTTTCTTT
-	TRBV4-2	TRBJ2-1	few	CASSQPDLGGGEQFF	TGTGCCAGCAGCCAACCAGACCTCGGGGGCGGGGAGCAGTTCTTC
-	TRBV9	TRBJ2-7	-	CASKGKDRYEQYF	TGTGCCAGCAAGGGGAAGGATCGCTACGAGCAGTACTTC
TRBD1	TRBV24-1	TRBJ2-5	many	CATRKGALETQYF	TGTGCCACCAGAAAGGGGGCATTGGAGACCCAGTACTTC
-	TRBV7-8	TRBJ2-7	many	CASSSERAKDGEQYF	TGTGCCAGCAGCTCAGAACGGGCCAAGGATGGAGAGCAGTACTTC
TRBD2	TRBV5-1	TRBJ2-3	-	CASAPSGGRTDTQYF	TGCGCCAGCGCACCGAGCGGGGGACGCACAGATACGCAGTATTTT
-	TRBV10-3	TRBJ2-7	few	CAISLTLAKGGTVVYEQYF	TGTGCCATCAGTCTCACTTTGGCTAAAGGCGGGACAGTGGTCTACGAGCAGTACTTC
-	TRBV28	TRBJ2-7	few	CASSSQNGANPYEQYF	TGTGCCAGCAGTTCCCAAAATGGGGCCAACCCATACGAGCAGTACTTC
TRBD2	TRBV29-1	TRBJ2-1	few	CSAPRLAGDYNEQFF	TGCAGCGCCCCACGACTAGCGGGAGACTACAATGAGCAGTTCTTC
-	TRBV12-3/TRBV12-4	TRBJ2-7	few	CASSLTDISYEQYF	TGTGCCAGCAGTTTAACGGACATCTCCTACGAGCAGTACTTC
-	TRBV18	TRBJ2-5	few	CASSPSRSGGETQYF	TGTGCCAGCTCACCAAGTCGAAGCGGTGGAGAGACCCAGTACTTC
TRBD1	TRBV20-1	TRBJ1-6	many	CSAPTGGNSPLHF	TGCAGTGCCCCGACAGGGGGTAATTCACCCCTCCACTTT
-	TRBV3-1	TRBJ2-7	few	CASSQVSKSEQYF	TGTGCCAGCAGCCAAGTTTCAAAGTCCGAGCAGTACTTC
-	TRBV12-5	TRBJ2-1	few	CASGPSSSYNEQFF	TGTGCTAGTGGCCCCTCGAGCTCCTACAATGAGCAGTTCTTC
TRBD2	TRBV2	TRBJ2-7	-	CASSERTSGRVSYEQYF	TGTGCCAGCAGTGAAAGGACTAGCGGGAGGGTCTCCTACGAGCAGTACTTC
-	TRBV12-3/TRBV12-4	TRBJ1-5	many	CASSLVRGGGFNQPQHF	TGTGCCAGCAGTTTAGTTAGGGGGGGCGGATTCAATCAGCCCCAGCATTTT